The sequence of this TCR beta chain was determined in a study of Ad26.COV2.S vaccination and SARS-CoV-2 variants. TCRdb's table, derived via immunoSEQ multiplex PCR, lists solely in-frame clones and lacks some. The repertoire consists of around 240,000 clones, with more than 75% occurring once and the leading ten covering 9.5% to 12%. Noted treatment: over 15 received Ad26.COV2.S at low or high dose, single or two shots; 5 received placebo; per-sample allocation not given. Repertoires come from day 63 after the first vaccine or placebo injection. The V gene end was trimmed by 1 base and the J gene end by 1 base; junction bases not matched to a gene: 3. The CDR3 sequence is 15 residues long. Germline CDR1 SGHVS, CDR2 FQNEAQ.

The chain combines TRBV7-8 with TRBJ2-7; 8 nucleotides line up with TRBD1. The sequence came from a person aged 18-65 years who received the Ad26.COV2.S COVID-19 vaccine or a placebo. The sample here was peripheral blood, taken in a trial of Ad26.COV2.S vaccine versus placebo. The DNA for the CDR3 is TGTGCCAGCAGCTTAGATGGACAGGGTTCCTACGAGCAGTACTTC. Translating it yields CASSLDGQGSYEQYF. Complete variable domain (other parts from reference TRBV7-8 and TRBJ2-7): GAGVSQSPRYKVAKRGQDVALRCDPISGHVSLFWYQQALGQGPEFLTYFQNEAQLDKSGLPSDRFFAERPEGSVSTLKIQRTQQEDSAVYLCASSLDGQGSYEQYFGPGTRLTVT.